This T cell receptor (beta chain) is from a study of CD8 T cells in ankylosing spondylitis. Germline CDR1 reads WNHNN; CDR2 reads SYGVQD (reference sequence). CDR3 size: 16 residues. The trim removed 2 bases at V and 1 base at J, leaving 4 bases unmatched. Whole-study findings and limits: Within peripheral blood, clones linked to disease were CD8+ and relatively rare. A number of the motif variants had already been described in reactive arthritis synovial fluid and blood. It was reported that disease-linked clones were significantly enriched in matched ankylosing spondylitis synovial fluid. A TCR beta motif of roughly eight highly homologous variants seemed to mark ankylosing spondylitis blood.

TCRdb redid the calling of the 5' RACE reads with MiXCR, one entry per CDR3 protein. The table includes hundreds of thousands of distinct CDR3 sequences, 12% detected once. Worth noting for this clonotype: Its specificity is unknown.

The chain uses TRBV10-1 and TRBJ2-5, with 10 bases aligning to TRBD2. Input material: blood, either unsorted or a sorted T cell fraction (not recorded which). This sequence was found in a male donor with ankylosing spondylitis. CDR3 sequence (DNA): TGCGCCAGCAGTGAGACCAGGACTAGCGGCCAAGAGACCCAGTACTTC. Translating it yields CASSETRTSGQETQYF.